This is a list of T cell receptor beta chains from one sample in a study of Graves' ophthalmopathy and Graves' hyperthyroidism. TCRdb re-analysed the multiplex PCR reads in MiXCR, keeping a single row per CDR3 protein. Of roughly 230,000 distinct CDR3 sequences listed, 20% to 25% are singletons. Sequenced sample: peripheral blood. These receptor sequences come from a woman aged 50 to 60 with Graves' ophthalmopathy. Each CDR3 is given with its conserved first and last residue. Fields, in order: V gene, clone size, D gene, J gene, CDR3 DNA, CDR3 protein. The D gene is left open where the match is weak. Expanded clones get a size class; other rows say once, few or many, or leave the size out.

TRBV7-9	many	NA	TRBJ1-6	TGTGCCAGCAGCTCGTGGGACGGTTATAATTCACCCCTCCACTTT	CASSSWDGYNSPLHF
TRBV10-3	many	TRBD2	TRBJ2-5	TGTGCCATCAAGGGACTAGCGGATGAGGGAGAGACCCAGTACTTC	CAIKGLADEGETQYF
TRBV3-1	NA	NA	TRBJ2-5	TGTGCCAGCAACGGGGGCCGGGTCGATTACCAAGAGACCCAGTACTTC	CASNGGRVDYQETQYF
TRBV12-3/TRBV12-4	many	NA	TRBJ1-3	TGTGCCAGCAGTTTTGGAAACACCATATATTTT	CASSFGNTIYF
TRBV7-8	many	TRBD1	TRBJ1-3	TGTGCCACCAGCCGGACAGGGTCCGGAAACACCATATATTTT	CATSRTGSGNTIYF
TRBV19	many	NA	TRBJ1-2	TGTGCCAGTAGTGACGGGGCGGGAACTGCAGCCTATGGCTACACCTTC	CASSDGAGTAAYGYTF
TRBV20-1	many	TRBD2	TRBJ2-7	TGCAGTGCTAGAGACGAGCGGGAGTTCTACGAGCAGTACTTC	CSARDEREFYEQYF
TRBV14	many	NA	TRBJ2-7	TGTGCCAGCAGCCAAGTAGCCACCCGCAGTTACGAGCAGTACTTC	CASSQVATRSYEQYF
TRBV19	many	NA	TRBJ1-5	TGTGCCAGTAGTATCCCACAGGCTGTTCAGCCCCAGCATTTT	CASSIPQAVQPQHF
TRBV5-1	many	NA	TRBJ2-6	TGCGCCAGCAGACCGGGGATGGGCTCTGGGGCCAACGTCCTGACTTTC	CASRPGMGSGANVLTF
TRBV7-2	many	TRBD1	TRBJ2-7	TGTGCCAGCAGCTTAGCGCAGGACAGGGCGCAGTACTTC	CASSLAQDRAQYF
TRBV3-1	NA	NA	TRBJ1-1	TGTGCCAGCAGCCAAACCCGGCTGAGGGCCCGGGACACTGAAGCTTTCTTT	CASSQTRLRARDTEAFF
TRBV12-3/TRBV12-4	many	TRBD1	TRBJ2-2	TGTGCCAGCAGTTTGACAGGGACATATAACACCGGGGAGCTGTTTTTT	CASSLTGTYNTGELFF
TRBV6-5	many	NA	TRBJ2-7	TGTGCCAGCAGTCGCGACCAGGCCTACGAGCAGTACTTC	CASSRDQAYEQYF
TRBV7-2	NA	NA	TRBJ2-5	TGTGCCAGCAGCGCATCACCGGGGGTGACCCAGTACTTC	CASSASPGVTQYF
TRBV6-1	many	TRBD1	TRBJ2-5	TGTGCCAGCAGACCTCCGACAGGGGAGGAGACCCAGTACTTC	CASRPPTGEETQYF
TRBV6-5	many	NA	TRBJ2-4	TGTGCCAGCAGTCCCGGATACAACGGAAACATTCAGTACTTC	CASSPGYNGNIQYF
TRBV12-3/TRBV12-4	few	TRBD1	TRBJ1-2	TGTGCCAGCTCACTCTCCGGGACAGGGATTAACTATGGCTACACCTTC	CASSLSGTGINYGYTF
TRBV7-2	many	TRBD2	TRBJ2-7	TGTGCCAGCAGCTTAGTTCCTAGCGGGAGGACCGAGCAGTACTTC	CASSLVPSGRTEQYF
TRBV12-3/TRBV12-4	many	NA	TRBJ1-5	TGTGCCAGCAGTTACCAGGCTAGCAATCAGCCCCAGCATTTT	CASSYQASNQPQHF
TRBV29-1	many	NA	TRBJ1-3	TGCAGCGTCGGACGGGACTCTGGAAACACCATATATTTT	CSVGRDSGNTIYF
TRBV5-1	NA	NA	TRBJ1-1	TGCGCCAGCAGCTTGGCAGTCGGGGGGGGGACTGAAGCTTTCTTT	CASSLAVGGGTEAFF
TRBV2	NA	TRBD1	TRBJ2-7	TGTGCCAGCAGTTCCTGGGGACAGGGGACTTACGAGCAGTACTTC	CASSSWGQGTYEQYF
TRBV24-1	many	TRBD1	TRBJ2-2	TGTGCCACCAGTGATTCTCAGGGGGCAGGGACCGGGGAGCTGTTTTTT	CATSDSQGAGTGELFF
TRBV29-1	many	TRBD1	TRBJ1-2	TGCAGCGTAGGACAGGGAGTTAACTATGGCTACACCTTC	CSVGQGVNYGYTF
TRBV12-3/TRBV12-4	many	NA	TRBJ1-6	TGTGCCAGCACCAGAGACACGTATCTGTCACCCCTCCACTTT	CASTRDTYLSPLHF
TRBV6-1	many	NA	TRBJ2-7	TGTGCCAGCAGTGTTGGCAGGGGCTTCGAGCAGTACTTC	CASSVGRGFEQYF
TRBV28	many	TRBD1	TRBJ2-5	TGTGCCAGCAGTGGACAGGCCCGCCAAGAGACCCAGTACTTC	CASSGQARQETQYF
TRBV12-3/TRBV12-4	many	NA	TRBJ1-1	TGTGCCAGCAGTTTCTGGATGACCATGAACACTGAAGCTTTCTTT	CASSFWMTMNTEAFF
TRBV27	many	NA	TRBJ1-1	TGTGCCAGCAGTTTTCGGGGAATGAACACTGAAGCTTTCTTT	CASSFRGMNTEAFF
TRBV2	once	TRBD1	TRBJ2-1	TGTGCCAGCAAACGACAGGGCTACGAGCAGTTCTTC	CASKRQGYEQFF
TRBV28	many	NA	TRBJ2-2	TGTGCCAGCAGTTTGTCGGGAGTCCCCGGGGAGCTGTTTTTT	CASSLSGVPGELFF
TRBV24-1	many	TRBD1	TRBJ2-5	TGTGCCACCAGTGATCAAGGGGGCCTTGCCGAGACCCAGTACTTC	CATSDQGGLAETQYF
TRBV6-5	NA	NA	TRBJ1-2	TGTGCCAGCAGTTACTCTGGGGGCGCGGGATATGGCTACACCTTC	CASSYSGGAGYGYTF
TRBV6-1	many	NA	TRBJ1-5	TGTGCCAGCAGTGAAGCGGCGGGGGCGCGGGTGGTCAGCAACCAGCCCCAGCATTTT	CASSEAAGARVVSNQPQHF
TRBV7-2	NA	NA	TRBJ1-1	TGTGCCAGCAGCCGGATACTCCGCGCTGAAGCTTTCTTT	CASSRILRAEAFF
TRBV30	many	NA	TRBJ2-5	TGTGCCTGGAGTGTATTGGAATCACAAGAGACCCAGTACTTC	CAWSVLESQETQYF
TRBV6-5	many	NA	TRBJ2-7	TGTGCCAGCAGTTACTTGGCCACCTACGAGCAGTACTTC	CASSYLATYEQYF
TRBV3-1	many	NA	TRBJ1-1	TGTGCCAGCAGCCCCATCCTCGGGGGCACTGAAGCTTTCTTT	CASSPILGGTEAFF
TRBV6-5	many	TRBD1	TRBJ1-2	TGTGCCAGCAGTTACTCGAGTGGGAACAGGGGGTATGGCTACACCTTC	CASSYSSGNRGYGYTF